This T cell receptor beta chain originates from a study of vaccination and CD4 T cells after COVID-19 (dated by TCRdb to between 2021 and 2022). With respect to the entire study: Convalescent patients had a positive SARS-CoV-2 result on nasal swab PCR, and of these patients, several had mild disease and one had severe disease. As controls, cultures received a CEFX viral epitope pool (the positive control), an HIV-1 Nef peptide pool (the negative control), or no peptide at all. The convalescent cohort included six males and four females, with two Hispanic individuals, seven Caucasians, two Asians and one multiracial person. Participants received two doses of either the Pfizer-BioNTech BNT162b2 vaccine (n=8) or the Moderna mRNA-1273 vaccine (n=2). Post-vaccine blood samples were collected a median of approximately 72 days after the second vaccine dose, ranging from about 13 to 250 days. The spike-specific CD4+ TCR repertoire was compared before and after mRNA vaccination in approximately ten COVID-19 convalescent patients and several infection-naive healthy vaccine recipients. Overlapping spike peptide pools from SARS-CoV-2 and from the common cold coronaviruses HCoV-NL63, HCoV-OC43 and HCoV-229E were used as culture stimuli. Post-COVID blood samples were collected from convalescent patients a median of around 100 days after diagnosis, with a range of roughly 30 to 161 days.

General study outcomes and caveats: Among convalescent patients, a median about 86% of the SARS-CoV-2-reactive clones seen after vaccination appeared only after vaccination, which suggests priming specific to the vaccine. Although the median number of SARS-CoV-2-reactive clonotypes went up from more than 20 after infection to 35 to 40 after vaccination, the increase was not significant. In convalescent patients, nearly all vaccine-specific clones (304 of 307) were found to be mono-reactive for SARS-CoV-2 spike rather than cross-reactive with common cold coronaviruses. The study included relatively few convalescent patients and did not analyze early timepoints after natural infection.

Library preparation was by PCR. At the Johns Hopkins FTIC core, DNA from the cultured CD4+ T cells underwent TCR sequencing with the Oncomine TCR Beta short-read assay. The QIAamp micro DNA kit was used to extract genomic DNA from the cultured CD4+ T cells. Oncomine TCR Beta libraries from cultured CD4+ T cells were pooled using unique dual indexes and sequenced on an Illumina iSeq 100. As for the authors' bioinformatics: Non-productive sequences were removed, and CDR3s that did not start with C, did not end with F or W, or were shorter than 7 amino acids were discarded. The MANAFEST web application was used to identify antigen-specific clonotypes by comparing peptide-stimulated wells against reference wells and other culture wells. Positive clones required FDR below 0.05, an odds ratio above 5, and productive frequency above 0.1% in at least two of three replicate wells. A clonotype counted as cross-reactive if it showed significant expansion both in the SARS-CoV-2 spike wells and in at least one common cold coronavirus spike condition. CDR3 homology was assessed with Levenshtein distances (stringdist) and unrooted phylogenetic trees (ape) in R version 3.6.1. TCRdb reanalyzed the raw reads on its own, using fastp at Q25 for trimming and MiXCR for clone calling, and kept in-frame beta chains. Records with the same CDR3 protein are collapsed into one entry carrying the most frequent genes and DNA. The V and J calls, along with clone size, are taken from TCRdb and not from the paper's own processing. Present in this sample are over 10,000 distinct CDR3 sequences, approximately 53% of which were seen just once. Of the sample, 14% to 15% is held by the ten largest clones.

Read against the paper, the sample's treatment or condition label means: approximately 9-day PBMC culture with coronavirus spike peptide pools or control peptides (ViraFEST assay). To expand antigen-specific T cells with peptide pools and then pick out the expanded clonotypes through TCR sequencing, the study relied on the ViraFEST assay. The convalescent patients' positive SARS-CoV-2 PCR tests fell between March and December 2020, which was before the Alpha, Beta and Delta variants emerged in the United States. Each well held two million PBMCs cultured with roughly 10 ug/ml peptide pools in IMDM containing around 5% human AB serum and roughly 9 IU/ml IL-2. On days 3 and 7, half of the culture medium was replaced with fresh IL-2-containing medium. After less than twelve days of culture, CD4+ T cells were isolated by negative selection with the EasySep CD4+ T cell isolation kit. PBMCs were separated from whole blood using Ficoll-Paque Plus gradient centrifugation and then either used fresh or cryopreserved at -140C. Each culture condition was generally run in triplicate wells.

This clonotype was detected only once. What antigen it recognizes has not been identified. No much larger clone is present one base from it, and per-base qualities are unavailable. One read offers little support. Sample: CD4+ T cells from blood, cultured in vitro. The sequence was obtained from a human donor who had recovered from COVID-19.

The DNA sequence reads TGCAGTGCTCGTATCTCTAGAAGCACAGATACGCAGTATTTT. Translated, it gives CSARISRSTDTQYF. The chain employs TRBV20-1 and TRBJ2-3; there is no confident call for the D gene. CDR3 length: 14 amino acids, cysteine to phenylalanine. Only the CDR3 part of the read is kept: 42 bases, read in frame from the first base. Cut back by 5 bases and 0 bases, the V and J ends lie 12 bases apart. Per the germline V gene (reference sequence), DFQATT is the CDR1 and SNEGSKA is the CDR2.